The clone carrying this T cell receptor beta chain was detected only a few times. Its target is not known. The data originate from a study of human T cells and chemical hapten exposure. TCRdb ran MiXCR on the RACE reads and lists one entry per CDR3 protein. The sample contains about 110,000 distinct CDR3 sequences, approximately 11% of which appear only once. Germline CDR1 is SEHNR and CDR2 is FQNEAQ (reference sequence). Trimming stripped 4 bases from V and 4 bases from J, with 13 bases between. This CDR3 is built from 15 residues. Study observations and caveats: Clustering by CDR3 similarity yielded significantly more large clusters from expanded TCRs than controls. DPC sensitization did not alter TCRs above 1 in 1000 frequency.

The time point was: patch test 1, 2 weeks after DPC sensitization. Treatment indicated: therapeutic diphenylcyclopropenone sensitization with weekly scalp DPC. This clonotype originated in a woman in her thirties or forties with alopecia areata. Some clones in this sample may be carry-over from other donors' samples. The chain couples TRBV7-9 to TRBJ1-4; D call uncertain. The specimen was whole blood, collected in connection with sensitization to the hapten diphenylcyclopropenone (DPC). The CDR3 sequence is CASSSGDSDNEKLFF. CDR3 DNA: TGTGCCAGCAGCTCCGGAGACTCCGATAATGAAAAACTGTTTTTT.